The rows below give T cell receptor beta chains drawn from one sample of a study of T cell clusters in autoimmune cytopenias. TCRdb re-called the multiplex PCR reads and catalogs CDR3 proteins one per entry, DNA excluded. The listing contains under 3,000 distinct CDR3 sequences. This same sample was also taken into another study, of T cell repertoires in aging, cancer and after chemotherapy.

The sample was peripheral blood. The receptors shown here come from a human donor with an autoimmune cytopenia or autoimmune hepatitis (not recorded which). The CDR3 runs from the conserved cysteine through the conserved F or W. The size of a clone is reported for some rows only, either as once, few or many, or as a class for expanded clones.

j_gene: TRBJ2-7; v_gene: TRBV18; abundance: NA; CDR3aa: CASSPWEGIEQYF
j_gene: TRBJ1-6; v_gene: TRBV27; abundance: large; CDR3aa: CASSPVGSPLHF
j_gene: TRBJ2-3; v_gene: TRBV11-1; abundance: medium-sized; CDR3aa: CASSLGQGSTDTQYF
j_gene: TRBJ2-4; v_gene: TRBV6-4; abundance: NA; CDR3aa: CASSDRGRENIQYF
j_gene: TRBJ1-2; v_gene: TRBV7-9; abundance: NA; CDR3aa: CASSLGGTGHGYTF
j_gene: TRBJ2-2; v_gene: TRBV5-6; abundance: medium-sized; CDR3aa: CASSLPRPGELFF
j_gene: TRBJ2-5; v_gene: TRBV18; abundance: medium-sized; CDR3aa: CASSPLGQGARETQYF
j_gene: TRBJ1-2; v_gene: TRBV18; abundance: NA; CDR3aa: CASSPQGANGYTF
j_gene: TRBJ2-2; v_gene: TRBV7-9; abundance: NA; CDR3aa: CASRPPGQGTGELFF
j_gene: TRBJ1-2; v_gene: TRBV7-2; abundance: NA; CDR3aa: CASSPTPVYGYTF
j_gene: TRBJ1-2; v_gene: TRBV6-6; abundance: medium-sized; CDR3aa: CASSYSGQAHYGYTF
j_gene: TRBJ2-3; v_gene: TRBV7-6; abundance: NA; CDR3aa: CASRGQWGTDTQYF
j_gene: TRBJ1-5; v_gene: TRBV7-9; abundance: medium-sized; CDR3aa: CASSLSGGNNQPQHF
j_gene: TRBJ1-1; v_gene: TRBV6-5; abundance: NA; CDR3aa: CASSYSIRSVISTEAFF
j_gene: TRBJ2-7; v_gene: TRBV6-6; abundance: NA; CDR3aa: CASSELRSNEQYF
j_gene: TRBJ1-6; v_gene: TRBV11-3; abundance: medium-sized; CDR3aa: CASSARAQLNSPLHF
j_gene: TRBJ2-1; v_gene: TRBV6-1; abundance: medium-sized; CDR3aa: CASSGTSGGYNEQFF
j_gene: TRBJ1-6; v_gene: TRBV21-1; abundance: NA; CDR3aa: CASSKDRGNSPLHF
j_gene: TRBJ1-4; v_gene: TRBV6-5; abundance: medium-sized; CDR3aa: CASSSRGGSSNEKLFF
j_gene: TRBJ2-1; v_gene: TRBV27; abundance: medium-sized; CDR3aa: CASSTPGPYNEQFF
j_gene: TRBJ2-5; v_gene: TRBV6-2/TRBV6-3; abundance: NA; CDR3aa: CASTRTEQETQYF
j_gene: TRBJ1-2; v_gene: TRBV6-5; abundance: medium-sized; CDR3aa: CASSAGEMGYTF
j_gene: TRBJ1-1; v_gene: TRBV6-5; abundance: NA; CDR3aa: CASSWGQNTEAFF
j_gene: TRBJ1-3; v_gene: TRBV19; abundance: NA; CDR3aa: CASSIYGTAGFSRSGNTIYF
j_gene: TRBJ2-5; v_gene: TRBV5-4; abundance: NA; CDR3aa: CASSFARNQETQYF
j_gene: TRBJ2-7; v_gene: TRBV10-3; abundance: NA; CDR3aa: CAISRSQTGGGEQYF
j_gene: TRBJ2-3; v_gene: TRBV12-3/TRBV12-4; abundance: medium-sized; CDR3aa: CASSFRGRAVLSTDTQYF
j_gene: TRBJ1-1; v_gene: TRBV6-6; abundance: medium-sized; CDR3aa: CASSYGGQGEAFF
j_gene: TRBJ1-1; v_gene: TRBV12-3/TRBV12-4; abundance: NA; CDR3aa: CASSSGIEAFF
j_gene: TRBJ1-1; v_gene: TRBV6-5; abundance: NA; CDR3aa: CASSGGGRLGIPNTEAFF
j_gene: TRBJ2-2; v_gene: TRBV11-2; abundance: NA; CDR3aa: CASSLSGGYTGELFF
j_gene: TRBJ2-5; v_gene: TRBV12-3/TRBV12-4; abundance: medium-sized; CDR3aa: CASSFGQGQETQYF
j_gene: TRBJ1-1; v_gene: TRBV6-1; abundance: NA; CDR3aa: CASSATRYTEAFF
j_gene: TRBJ2-1; v_gene: TRBV15; abundance: medium-sized; CDR3aa: CATSRTGPNEQFF
j_gene: TRBJ1-5; v_gene: TRBV7-2; abundance: NA; CDR3aa: CASSLWDRPQGPQHF
j_gene: TRBJ2-7; v_gene: TRBV6-5; abundance: NA; CDR3aa: CASKSTVVAYEQYF
j_gene: TRBJ2-7; v_gene: TRBV11-3; abundance: NA; CDR3aa: CASSKTGTSGPYEQYF
j_gene: TRBJ1-1; v_gene: TRBV5-4; abundance: NA; CDR3aa: CASSLGFRVPGNTEAFF